The rows below give T cell receptor beta chains drawn from one sample of a study of monozygotic twins with inflammatory bowel disease. TCRdb reanalyzed the 5' RACE reads, giving one entry per CDR3 protein sequence and no DNA. The sample includes 330,000 or so distinct CDR3 sequences. Input material: blood. All receptors derive from a human donor with ulcerative colitis or Crohn's disease, or a healthy co-twin of an affected twin (not recorded which). The CDR3 runs from the conserved cysteine through the conserved F or W.

J: TRBJ2-1; V: TRBV5-1; CDR3: CASSFVNTRVLNEQFF
J: TRBJ2-7; V: TRBV6-5; CDR3: CASSYNRDVIYEQYF
J: TRBJ1-1; V: TRBV9; CDR3: CASSVDGTGEAFF
J: TRBJ1-1; V: TRBV20-1; CDR3: CSARVTAGQGEEAFF
J: TRBJ1-5; V: TRBV20-1; CDR3: CSASFIGTSNQPQHF
J: TRBJ2-1; V: TRBV5-1; CDR3: CASSPQGAGGRYNEQFF
J: TRBJ1-5; V: TRBV7-8; CDR3: CASSLGQGENQPQHF
J: TRBJ2-3; V: TRBV3-1; CDR3: CASSQDLSTDTQYF
J: TRBJ1-1; V: TRBV14; CDR3: CASSQDWGGINTEAFF
J: TRBJ2-1; V: TRBV9; CDR3: CASSPDGAPNEQFF
J: TRBJ2-7; V: TRBV28; CDR3: CASRRINYEQYF
J: TRBJ1-2; V: TRBV20-1; CDR3: CSAGTGDGYTF
J: TRBJ2-7; V: TRBV6-5; CDR3: CASSYPGYEQYF
J: TRBJ2-1; V: TRBV9; CDR3: CASSVYEGDYNEQFF
J: TRBJ1-6; V: TRBV7-2; CDR3: CASSLTASPLHF
J: TRBJ2-7; V: TRBV3-1; CDR3: CASSQELTYEQYF
J: TRBJ1-4; V: TRBV6-6; CDR3: CASRGQFNEKLFF
J: TRBJ2-7; V: TRBV28; CDR3: CASTDRGQPYEQYF
J: TRBJ2-1; V: TRBV12-3/TRBV12-4; CDR3: CASSLRAVSYNEQFF
J: TRBJ2-6; V: TRBV28; CDR3: CASGPGGETTGANVLTF
J: TRBJ1-4; V: TRBV18; CDR3: CASSPGRADGKLFF
J: TRBJ1-1; V: TRBV28; CDR3: CASSQIPYRGENTEAFF
J: TRBJ2-6; V: TRBV5-6; CDR3: CASSLEGLWANVLTF
J: TRBJ2-7; V: TRBV7-9; CDR3: CASNIAGGEQYF
J: TRBJ1-3; V: TRBV20-1; CDR3: CSALVLAPSGNTIYF
J: TRBJ2-5; V: TRBV15; CDR3: CATGEGDREETPYF
J: TRBJ2-5; V: TRBV18; CDR3: CASSPGQNQETQYF
J: TRBJ2-3; V: TRBV20-1; CDR3: CSASSRGGSDTQYF
J: TRBJ1-5; V: TRBV7-9; CDR3: CASSPQGLNQPQHF
J: TRBJ1-3; V: TRBV20-1; CDR3: CSAILRDGPINSGNTIYF
J: TRBJ2-7; V: TRBV15; CDR3: CATSPASGPSYEQYF
J: TRBJ1-4; V: TRBV4-2; CDR3: CAISQDRPGWNEKLFF
J: TRBJ1-5; V: TRBV5-1; CDR3: CASSLSGRDQPQHF
J: TRBJ2-1; V: TRBV4-1; CDR3: CASSPRDSYNEQFF
J: TRBJ2-2; V: TRBV20-1; CDR3: CSARDLLGGTGELFF
J: TRBJ1-2; V: TRBV10-3; CDR3: CAISESGLLNYGYTF
J: TRBJ2-4; V: TRBV27; CDR3: CASSLLWGDIQYF
J: TRBJ2-1; V: TRBV27; CDR3: CASSSGLGISYNEQFF
J: TRBJ1-1; V: TRBV19; CDR3: CASSHREANTEAFF
J: TRBJ2-1; V: TRBV5-5; CDR3: CASSLRSFDEQFF
J: TRBJ1-1; V: TRBV7-6; CDR3: CASSLEVSPSGEAFF
J: TRBJ1-2; V: TRBV6-1; CDR3: CASSPTARGYTF
J: TRBJ2-2; V: TRBV7-9; CDR3: CASTQSGTQNTGELFF